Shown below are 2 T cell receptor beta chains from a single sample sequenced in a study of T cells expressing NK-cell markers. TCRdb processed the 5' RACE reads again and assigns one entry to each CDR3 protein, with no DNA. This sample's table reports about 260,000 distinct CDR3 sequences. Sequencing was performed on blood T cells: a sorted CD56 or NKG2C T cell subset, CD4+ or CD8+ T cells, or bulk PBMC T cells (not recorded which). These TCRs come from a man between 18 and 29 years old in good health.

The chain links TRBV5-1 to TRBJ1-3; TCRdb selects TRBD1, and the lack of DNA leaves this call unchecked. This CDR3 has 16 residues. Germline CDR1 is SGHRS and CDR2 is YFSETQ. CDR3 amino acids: CASSGDTERPENTIYF.

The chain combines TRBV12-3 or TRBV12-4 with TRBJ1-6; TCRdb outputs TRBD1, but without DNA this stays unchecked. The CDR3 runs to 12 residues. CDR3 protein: CASTQGIGPLHF.